These 17 T cell receptor beta chains were sequenced from one sample in a study of spatial heterogeneity in lung cancer. Via MiXCR, TCRdb re-called the 5' RACE reads, giving one row per CDR3 protein. The sample records 35,000 to 45,000 distinct CDR3 sequences, 6% to 9.5% being singletons. The time point denotes: blood at routine non-recurrence follow-up after resection. Sequenced material: PBMCs, taken at follow-up. The receptors here all came from a male donor with early-stage non-small cell lung cancer.

This clonotype was seen repeatedly, ten times or more. This sequence joins TRBV5-1 and TRBJ1-1; the match to TRBD1 covers 7 bases. The CDR3 consists of 12 residues. CDR1 and CDR2 from the germline V gene are SGHRS and YFSETQ. The trim removed 4 bases at V and 7 bases at J, leaving 4 bases unmatched. The CDR3 coding sequence is TGCGCCAGCAGCCCAGACAGGGATGAAGCTTTCTTT. This translates into CASSPDRDEAFF.

In its sample, this clonotype was seen many times. The CDR3 here is CSALGVLTNEKLFF. The CDR3 DNA is TGCAGCGCCCTGGGGGTCCTCACTAATGAAAAACTGTTTTTT. The V gene is TRBV29-1, the J gene TRBJ1-4; D perhaps matches TRBD1 (5 bases). Germline-derived CDR1 and CDR2 are SQVTM and ANQGSEA. The ends were cut back, 7 bases at V and 2 bases at J, with 14 bases in the middle. The CDR3 spans 14 residues. Drawing the rest from reference TRBV29-1 and TRBJ1-4, the complete variable domain is SAVISQKPSRDICQRGTSLTIQCQVDSQVTMMFWYRQQPGQSLTLIATANQGSEATYESGFVIDKFPISRPNLTFSTLTVSNMSPEDSSIYLCSALGVLTNEKLFFGSGTQLSVL.

The table lists this clonotype with a few counts. The gene calls are TRBV11-2 and TRBJ2-2, with TRBD1 identical over 7 bases. The germline gives CDR1 SGHAT, CDR2 FQNNGV. This CDR3 has 17 residues. The trim removed 5 bases at V and 6 bases at J, leaving 15 bases unmatched. CDR3 coding DNA: TGTGCCAGCAGCCTACGCCTTGAGGGGGCGCGTTCCGGGGAGCTGTTTTTT. It is translated as CASSLRLEGARSGELFF.

Ten or more counts support this clonotype. The chain uses TRBV25-1 and TRBJ2-3; 8 bases map to TRBD1. The junction had 13 bases not matched to a gene; V was cut back by 8 bases and J by 6 bases. Germline-derived CDR1 and CDR2 are MGHDK and SYGVNS. This CDR3 is built from 15 residues. CDR3 in DNA: TGTGCCAGCCGTTTGTTCGGCAGGGGGCAGGATACGCAGTATTTT. Its translation is CASRLFGRGQDTQYF.

This clonotype was seen ten or more times. The chain has TRBV7-3 and TRBJ2-3; tentative D call: TRBD2 (6 bases). The ends were cut back, 4 bases at V and 0 bases at J, with 11 bases in the middle. The CDR3 has 15 amino acids. CDR1 and CDR2 (germline): SGHTA, FQGTGA. As DNA, the CDR3 is TGTGCCAGCAGCTCGGGACTCTCTAGCACAGATACGCAGTATTTT. It specifies CASSSGLSSTDTQYF.

Only a few counts were recorded for this clonotype. The rearrangement joins TRBV9 to TRBJ2-3; TRBD2 matches 7 bases. Germline V gene lookup returns CDR1 SGDLS and CDR2 YYNGEE. Trimming took 3 bases from V and 5 from J; bases not matched to a gene: 6. The CDR3 extends over 14 amino acids. The CDR3 spells CASSGEGRGDTQYF. Here the CDR3 DNA reads TGTGCCAGCAGCGGGGAGGGGCGAGGAGATACGCAGTATTTT.

In this sample, this clonotype turned up many times. The V call is TRBV6-2 or TRBV6-3, the J call TRBJ2-2; tentatively, D is TRBD2 (6 bases). Per the germline V gene, CDR1 is MNHEY and CDR2 is SVGEGT. Deletions cut 6 bases from V and 5 bases from J, with 16 bases between. The CDR3 extends over 15 amino acids. The DNA of the CDR3 is TGTGCCAGCAGCCCTCCAGTGGGGGGTACCGGGGAGCTGTTTTTT. Translation gives CASSPPVGGTGELFF.

This clonotype was seen at least ten times. This rearrangement joins TRBV12-3 or TRBV12-4 to TRBJ2-5; D ambiguous. This CDR3 spans 13 amino acids. V dropped 3 bases and J dropped 1 base, with 6 bases sitting between them. The CDR3 DNA reads as TGTGCCAGCAGTTTTTCTAGCCAAGAGACCCAGTACTTC. Translation gives CASSFSSQETQYF.

Remarks on this clonotype: This sequence may be a read error, since a much larger clone differs from it by one base. J is TRBJ1-2 and V is TRBV12-3 or TRBV12-4, with 7 bases identical to TRBD1. Unmatched junction bases numbered 7, after V lost 6 bases and J lost 3 bases. The CDR3 contains 14 residues. As DNA, the CDR3 is TGTGCCAGCAGACGGGGACAGAACGACTATGGCTACACCTTC. Translation gives CASRRGQNDYGYTF.

This clonotype was seen at least ten times. The rearrangement links TRBV27 to TRBJ2-7, with D perhaps TRBD2 (6 bases). V was trimmed by 7 bases and J by 0 bases, leaving 10 bases between them. This CDR3 contains 13 residues. Germline CDR1 is MNHEY and CDR2 is SMNVEV (reference sequence). The DNA of the CDR3 is TGTGCCAGCATGGGCGGGGCCTCCTACGAGCAGTACTTC. Protein product: CASMGGASYEQYF.

The V gene is TRBV6-1, the J gene TRBJ1-5; unclear D gene. Trimming pared 3 bases from V and 0 bases from J, leaving 9 bases between. Per the germline V gene, CDR1 is MNHNS and CDR2 is SASEGT. CDR3 size: 15 residues. CDR3 nucleotides: TGTGCCAGCAGTGATACCCTTGGTAGCAATCAGCCCCAGCATTTT. Its translation: CASSDTLGSNQPQHF.

This clonotype appeared many times. The chain employs TRBV7-9 and TRBJ2-6; TRBD1 might be the D (6 bases). Looked up from germline, CDR1 is SEHNR and CDR2 is FQNEAQ (reference sequence). The CDR3 totals 17 residues. The V end lost 5 bases, the J end lost 0 bases, and 14 bases lay between the germline ends. For the CDR3, the DNA is TGTGCCAGCAGCCGGACAGTAGGAGGCTCTGGGGCCAACGTCCTGACTTTC. This codes for CASSRTVGGSGANVLTF.

In its sample, this clonotype was seen many times. The chain employs TRBV9 and TRBJ1-1; a possible D gene is TRBD1 (6 bases). Trimming took 3 bases from V and 3 from J, leaving 15 bases between them. CDR3 size: 15 residues. Per germline, CDR1 SGDLS and CDR2 YYNGEE. CDR3 in amino acids: CASSATGNSDTEAFF. CDR3 coding DNA: TGTGCCAGCAGCGCTACAGGGAATTCGGACACTGAAGCTTTCTTT.

This clonotype was seen at least ten times. The chain has TRBV20-1 and TRBJ2-5, with D uncertain. CDR1 DFQATT and CDR2 SNEGSKA come from the germline V gene (reference sequence). V shed 3 bases and J shed 3 bases, with 11 bases lying between them. The length of the CDR3 is 13 residues. This CDR3 reads CSASPPGEETQYF. CDR3 DNA: TGCAGTGCTAGTCCCCCTGGGGAAGAGACCCAGTACTTC.

This clonotype was counted ten times or more. This chain uses TRBV29-1 with TRBJ2-2; D is perhaps TRBD1 (5 bases). The V end lost 4 bases, the J end lost 0 bases, and 6 bases lay between the germline ends. CDR1 is SQVTM, CDR2 ANQGSEA, per germline. There are 13 residues in the CDR3. CDR3 sequence: CSVGQTNTGELFF. CDR3 bases: TGCAGCGTTGGACAGACGAACACCGGGGAGCTGTTTTTT.

The sample holds many counts of this clonotype. V usage is TRBV21-1 and J usage is TRBJ1-2; no DNA check was done on the table's D call, TRBD1. TRBV21-1 is a documented pseudogene. This CDR3 has 19 amino acids. The CDR3 spells CASSMPPSGGRLYNYGYTF. In DNA form, the CDR3 reads TGTGCCAGCAGCATGCCCCCCTCGGGGGGGCGCCTATATAACTATGGCTACACCTTC.

This clonotype was seen a few times. The rearrangement links TRBV20-1 to TRBJ2-5; D not resolved. V was cut by 3 bases and J by 3 bases, with 14 bases left in between. This CDR3 is 14 amino acids long. CDR1 and CDR2 (germline): DFQATT, SNEGSKA (reference sequence). CDR3 coding DNA: TGCAGTGCTAGGGTGGTTAGTGGGGAAGAGACCCAGTACTTC. Its translation is CSARVVSGEETQYF.